The sequence of this T cell receptor beta chain was determined in a study of vaccination and CD4 T cells after COVID-19 (dated by TCRdb to 2022 to 2024). Some background on the complete study: Every convalescent patient had a positive nasal swab PCR test for SARS-CoV-2, with mild disease in nine patients and severe disease in one. In control cultures, a CEFX viral epitope pool was used as positive control, an HIV-1 Nef peptide pool was used as negative control, or no peptide was added. The convalescent cohort comprised six males and four females, including two Hispanic individuals, seven Caucasians, two Asians and one multiracial person. Post-vaccine blood samples were obtained a median of approximately 74 days after the second vaccine dose, with a range of about 12 to 241 days. Post-COVID blood samples were collected from convalescent patients a median of about 92 days after diagnosis, with a range of roughly 30 to 170 days. In under 13 COVID-19 convalescent patients and a few infection-naive healthy vaccine recipients, researchers compared the spike-specific CD4+ TCR repertoire from before mRNA vaccination with the repertoire from after. Culture stimuli were overlapping spike peptide pools from SARS-CoV-2 and from the common cold coronaviruses HCoV-NL63, HCoV-OC43 and HCoV-229E. Each participant got two doses of either the Pfizer-BioNTech BNT162b2 vaccine (n=8) or the Moderna mRNA-1273 vaccine (n=2).

Only a few counts were recorded for this clonotype. Its antigen has not been determined. Base qualities are not recorded, but no much larger clone differs from it by a single base. The treatment or condition label of this sample denotes: approximately 10-day PBMC culture with coronavirus spike peptide pools or control peptides (ViraFEST assay). The ViraFEST assay, used in the study, expanded antigen-specific T cells with peptide pools and then identified the expanded clonotypes through TCR sequencing. The positive SARS-CoV-2 PCR tests of the convalescent patients were dated from March to December 2020, before the Alpha, Beta and Delta variants emerged in the United States. Each well held around 1.9 million PBMCs cultured with roughly 9.2 ug/ml peptide pools in IMDM containing 5% human AB serum and 7.5 to 10 IU/ml IL-2. On days 3 and 7, half of the culture medium was replaced with fresh IL-2-containing medium. CD4+ T cells were isolated after about nine days of culture through negative selection using the EasySep CD4+ T cell isolation kit. Ficoll-Paque Plus gradient centrifugation was used to isolate PBMCs from whole blood, and the isolated PBMCs were then either used fresh or cryopreserved at -140C. Triplicate wells were generally used for each culture condition.

The library was built by means of PCR. TCR sequencing of DNA from cultured CD4+ T cells used the Oncomine TCR Beta short-read assay at the Johns Hopkins FTIC core. Genomic DNA was extracted from the cultured CD4+ T cells with the QIAamp micro DNA kit. The Oncomine TCR Beta libraries from cultured CD4+ T cells were pooled using unique dual indexes and then sequenced on an Illumina iSeq 100. The study's own analysis went as follows. Non-productive sequences were removed, and CDR3s not starting with C, not ending with F or W, or shorter than 7 amino acids were discarded. The MANAFEST web application identified antigen-specific clonotypes by comparing peptide-stimulated wells against reference wells and other culture wells. For a clone to be called positive, the clone needed an FDR below 0.05, an odds ratio above 5, and a productive frequency above 0.1% in at least two of three replicate wells. Cross-reactive clonotypes were defined as significantly expanded in both SARS-CoV-2 spike wells and at least one common cold coronavirus spike condition. CDR3 homology was assessed with Levenshtein distances (stringdist) and unrooted phylogenetic trees (ape) in R version 3.6.1. TCRdb reran the public reads through fastp at Q25 and MiXCR, keeping productive beta chains. Rows matching on CDR3 protein sequence are summarized as one entry with the most common DNA and genes. The V and J calls follow TCRdb's processing rather than the paper's. This sample holds approximately 8,800 distinct CDR3 sequences; roughly two thirds were observed only once. The ten largest make up 35% of the sample.

V is reduced by 6 bases and J by 2 bases, leaving a spacing of 17 bases between them. The CDR3 runs 17 amino acids, cysteine and phenylalanine included. Only the CDR3 part of the read is kept: 51 bases, read in frame from the first base. As encoded in the germline V gene (reference sequence), CDR1 is MNHEY while CDR2 is SMNVEV. On the study overall, not on this receptor specifically: The study included relatively few convalescent patients and did not analyze early timepoints after natural infection. The median count of SARS-CoV-2-reactive clonotypes went up from around 20 after infection to a few dozen after vaccination, although the change was not significant. Among the post-vaccine SARS-CoV-2-reactive clones in convalescent patients, a median approximately 90% showed up only after vaccination, which suggests vaccine-specific priming. In convalescent patients, nearly all vaccine-specific clones (304 of 307) were found to be mono-reactive for SARS-CoV-2 spike rather than cross-reactive with common cold coronaviruses.

The chain was built from TRBV27 and TRBJ1-6; TRBD1 might be the D gene, on 5 matching bases. The source is a human donor who had recovered from COVID-19. Sequences were obtained from CD4+ T cells from blood, cultured in vitro. The CDR3 in this case is CASSRPPDRTYNSPLHF. Here is the DNA: TGTGCCAGCAGCCGACCGCCCGACAGAACCTATAATTCACCCCTCCACTTT.